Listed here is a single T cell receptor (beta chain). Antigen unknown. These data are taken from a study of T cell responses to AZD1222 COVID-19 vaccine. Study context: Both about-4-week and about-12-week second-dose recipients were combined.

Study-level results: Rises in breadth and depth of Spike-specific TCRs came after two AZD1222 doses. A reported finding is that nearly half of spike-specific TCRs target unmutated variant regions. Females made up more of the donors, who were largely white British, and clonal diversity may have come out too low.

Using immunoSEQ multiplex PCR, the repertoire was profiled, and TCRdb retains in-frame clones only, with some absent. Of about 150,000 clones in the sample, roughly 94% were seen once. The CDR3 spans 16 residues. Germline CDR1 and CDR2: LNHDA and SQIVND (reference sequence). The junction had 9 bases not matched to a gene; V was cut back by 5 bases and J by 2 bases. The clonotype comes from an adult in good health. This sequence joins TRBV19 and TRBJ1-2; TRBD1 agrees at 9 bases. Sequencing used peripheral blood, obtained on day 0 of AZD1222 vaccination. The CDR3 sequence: CASSATKGTGNYGYTF. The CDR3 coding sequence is TGTGCCAGTAGTGCAACGAAAGGGACAGGGAACTATGGCTACACCTTC.